These 17 T cell receptor beta chains originate from one sample sequenced in a study of human T cells and chemical hapten exposure. The time point is: pre-sensitization, week 0. As for treatment: therapeutic diphenylcyclopropenone sensitization with weekly scalp DPC. A single record per CDR3 protein comes from TCRdb applying MiXCR to the RACE reads. Counted here are 280,000 or so distinct CDR3 sequences, 7.5% to 8% occurring once; the ten biggest clones make up 0.9% to 1.5%. Sequencing was performed on whole blood, taken in connection with sensitization to the hapten diphenylcyclopropenone (DPC). These receptors all stem from a man younger than 35 with alopecia areata. Some clones in this sample may be carry-over from other donors' samples.

The rearrangement joins TRBV5-1 to TRBJ1-1; D not certain. CDR3 size: 14 residues. CDR1 SGHRS and CDR2 YFSETQ come from the germline V gene. Trimming pared 0 bases from V and 2 bases from J, leaving 8 bases between. The CDR3 reads CASSLGLINTEAFF. CDR3 in DNA: TGCGCCAGCAGCTTGGGACTCATCAACACTGAAGCTTTCTTT.

This clonotype was seen a handful of times. V and J are TRBV6-2 or TRBV6-3 and TRBJ1-5; tentatively, D is TRBD1 (6 bases). The V gene's germline CDR1 is MNHEY and CDR2 SVGEGT. The V end was cut by 5 bases, the J end by 4 bases, with 12 bases between. This CDR3 spans 14 amino acids. CDR3 sequence (DNA): TGTGCCAGCAGTAAAGGGACATTAAATCAGCCCCAGCATTTT. As protein: CASSKGTLNQPQHF.

There are many counts of this clonotype. The V gene is TRBV20-1, the J gene TRBJ2-7; D gene ambiguous. CDR1 DFQATT and CDR2 SNEGSKA come from the germline V gene (reference sequence). Trimming took off 1 base at V and 3 bases at J, with 7 bases between the two ends. This CDR3 is 12 amino acids long. Here the CDR3 reads CSARVGNYEQYF. Here the CDR3 DNA reads TGCAGTGCTAGAGTAGGTAACTACGAGCAGTACTTC.

The V call is TRBV7-6, the J call TRBJ1-2; D ambiguous. Germline-derived CDR1 and CDR2 are SGHVS and FNYEAQ. CDR3 size: 12 residues. V was pared by 1 base and J by 6 bases, with 6 bases between. CDR3 loop: CASSLGRDGYTF. The CDR3 region has the DNA TGTGCCAGCAGCTTAGGGCGCGATGGCTACACCTTC.

The chain employs TRBV12-3 or TRBV12-4 and TRBJ1-4; D unclear. V dropped 0 bases and J dropped 13 bases, with 6 bases sitting between them. The CDR3 extends over 11 amino acids. CDR3 sequence (DNA): TGTGCCAGCAGTTTAGCGCAGAGACTGTTTTTT. Protein sequence: CASSLAQRLFF.

The chain uses TRBV2 and TRBJ2-7; TRBD2 is a possible D gene (6 bases). CDR3 length equals 14 residues. Germline V gene sequence: CDR1 SNHLY, CDR2 FYNNEI. Trimming cost V 3 bases and J 0 bases, with 9 bases left between them. CDR3 protein: CASSEEGVSYEQYF. CDR3 coding DNA: TGTGCCAGCAGTGAGGAGGGTGTCTCCTACGAGCAGTACTTC.

The sample holds many counts of this clonotype. The genes are TRBV13 and TRBJ2-5, with 7 bases matching TRBD1. Trimming took 5 bases from V and 1 from J; bases not matched to a gene: 4. The germline V gene has CDR1 PRHDT and CDR2 FYEKMQ (reference sequence). CDR3 size: 14 residues. CDR3 amino acids: CASSERDSQETQYF. The CDR3 DNA follows: TGTGCCAGCAGCGAAAGGGACAGCCAAGAGACCCAGTACTTC.

At least ten counts were recorded for this clonotype. The V gene is TRBV5-1, the J gene TRBJ1-1; 8 bases are shared with TRBD1. The germline CDR1 and CDR2 sequences are SGHRS and YFSETQ. The CDR3 contains 17 residues. J was trimmed by 6 bases and V by 1 base; bases with no gene match: 14. CDR3 sequence reads: CASSLRIGGPGQAEAFF. CDR3 nucleotide sequence: TGCGCCAGCAGCTTGAGGATCGGAGGTCCGGGACAGGCTGAAGCTTTCTTT. Using reference TRBV5-1 and TRBJ1-1 for the parts outside the CDR3, the full variable domain is KAGVTQTPRYLIKTRGQQVTLSCSPISGHRSVSWYQQTPGQGLQFLFEYFSETQRNKGNFPGRFSGRQFSNSRSEMNVSTLELGDSALYLCASSLRIGGPGQAEAFFGQGTRLTVV.

This clonotype was counted a few times. This chain links TRBV3-1 with TRBJ2-7; D is undetermined. Trimming removed 1 base from V and 0 bases from J, with 10 bases in between. The CDR3 totals 15 residues. Germline V gene data show CDR1 as LGHDT and CDR2 as YNNKEL (reference sequence). The DNA for the CDR3 is TGTGCCAGCAGCCAAGGCGACCGACTCTCCTACGAGCAGTACTTC. This encodes CASSQGDRLSYEQYF.

In this sample, this clonotype turned up many times. The chain recombines TRBV9 with TRBJ1-1, with unresolved D. CDR1 and CDR2 (germline): SGDLS, YYNGEE. The CDR3 has 13 residues. V gave up 6 bases and J gave up 3 bases, with 12 bases separating them. The chain's CDR3 is CASTLLPDTEAFF. The CDR3 DNA reads TGTGCCAGCACCCTATTACCGGACACTGAAGCTTTCTTT.

This chain uses TRBV12-3 or TRBV12-4 with TRBJ1-5; 8 bases map to TRBD1. The junction had 6 bases not matched to a gene; V was cut back by 2 bases and J by 6 bases. The CDR3 is 15 residues long. CDR3 region: CASSLSGGAGQPQHF. CDR3 coding DNA: TGTGCCAGCAGTTTATCAGGGGGCGCAGGTCAGCCCCAGCATTTT.

This clonotype has only a few counts. CDR3 sequence: CASSLQWREYNSPLHF. CDR3 nucleotide sequence: TGTGCCAGCAGTTTACAGTGGAGAGAATATAATTCACCCCTCCACTTT. The chain uses TRBV6-5 and TRBJ1-6; D ambiguous. There are 16 residues in the CDR3. The V end lost 4 bases, the J end lost 4 bases, and 14 bases lay between the germline ends. From germline, CDR1 is MNHEY and CDR2 SVGAGI.

This clonotype was observed a handful of times. The chain joins TRBV6-1 to TRBJ2-3; TRBD1 matches 10 bases. Looked up from germline, CDR1 is MNHNS and CDR2 is SASEGT. With 3 bases clipped from V and 4 bases from J, the junction kept 4 bases outside the gene matches. This CDR3 contains 15 residues. CDR3 loop: CASSDRDRGPDTQYF. In DNA form, the CDR3 reads TGTGCCAGCAGTGATCGGGACAGGGGTCCAGATACGCAGTATTTT.

At least ten counts were recorded for this clonotype. The chain couples TRBV6-5 to TRBJ1-2; D is perhaps TRBD1 (5 bases). V was cut by 8 bases and J by 7 bases, with 20 bases left in between. CDR3 length: 14 residues. Germline-derived CDR1 and CDR2 are MNHEY and SVGAGI. The DNA of the CDR3 is TGTGCCAGCCGACTTGACAGAAATCGAGGTGGCTACACCTTC. Translating it yields CASRLDRNRGGYTF.

This clonotype was counted a single time. The conserved closing phenylalanine or tryptophan is absent in this CDR3, likely reflecting a read error. V and J are TRBV5-1 and TRBJ1-1; D remains ambiguous. The CDR3 spans 14 residues. Germline CDR1 reads SGHRS; CDR2 reads YFSETQ. In DNA form, the CDR3 reads TGCGTCAGCAGCTTGGAAGACGGGTCGTATGAAGCTTTCTCT. Its protein product is CVSSLEDGSYEAFS.

A few counts support this clonotype. The chain couples TRBV7-2 to TRBJ2-1; unclear D gene. The CDR3 has 11 residues. The ends were cut back, 2 bases at V and 9 bases at J, with 5 bases in the middle. Germline-derived CDR1 and CDR2 are SGHTA and FQGNSA. CDR3: CASSLFSEQFF. The CDR3 DNA is TGTGCCAGCAGCTTATTCAGTGAGCAGTTCTTC.

This clonotype was picked up a small number of times. The CDR3 region is CASSGNRVSFQETQYF. The CDR3 nucleotides read TGTGCCAGCAGCGGGAACAGGGTATCGTTCCAAGAGACCCAGTACTTC. This chain links TRBV7-2 with TRBJ2-5, with D maybe TRBD1 (6 bases). Germline V gene lookup returns CDR1 SGHTA and CDR2 FQGNSA. V dropped 5 bases and J dropped 1 base, with 17 bases sitting between them. This CDR3 has 16 residues.